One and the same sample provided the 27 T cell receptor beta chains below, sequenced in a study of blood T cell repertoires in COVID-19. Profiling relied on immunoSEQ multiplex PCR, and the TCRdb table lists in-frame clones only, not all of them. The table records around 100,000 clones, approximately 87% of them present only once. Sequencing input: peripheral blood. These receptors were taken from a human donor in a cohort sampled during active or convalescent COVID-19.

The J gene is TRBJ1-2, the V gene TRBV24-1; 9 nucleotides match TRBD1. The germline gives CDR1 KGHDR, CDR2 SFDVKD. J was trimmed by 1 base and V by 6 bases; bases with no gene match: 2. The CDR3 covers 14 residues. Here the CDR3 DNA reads TGTGCCACCAGTTCGGACAGGGGTAACTATGGCTACACCTTC. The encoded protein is CATSSDRGNYGYTF.

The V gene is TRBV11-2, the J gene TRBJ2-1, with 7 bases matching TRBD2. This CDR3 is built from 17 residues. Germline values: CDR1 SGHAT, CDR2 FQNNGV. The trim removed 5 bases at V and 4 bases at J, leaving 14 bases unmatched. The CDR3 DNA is TGTGCCAGCAGCACCCCCCGCGGGAGCGGAGCATACAATGAGCAGTTCTTC. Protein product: CASSTPRGSGAYNEQFF.

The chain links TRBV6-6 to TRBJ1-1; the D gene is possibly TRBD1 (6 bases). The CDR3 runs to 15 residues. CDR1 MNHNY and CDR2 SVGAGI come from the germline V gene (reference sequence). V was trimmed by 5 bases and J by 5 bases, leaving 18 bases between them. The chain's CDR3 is CASSGENGRGTEAFF. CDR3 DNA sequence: TGTGCCAGCAGTGGGGAGAACGGCAGGGGAACTGAAGCTTTCTTT.

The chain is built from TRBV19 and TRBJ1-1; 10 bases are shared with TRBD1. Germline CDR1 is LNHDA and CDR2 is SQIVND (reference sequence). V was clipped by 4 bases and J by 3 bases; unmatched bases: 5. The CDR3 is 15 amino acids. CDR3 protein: CASSTRQGADTEAFF. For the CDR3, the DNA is TGTGCCAGTAGTACACGACAGGGGGCGGACACTGAAGCTTTCTTT.

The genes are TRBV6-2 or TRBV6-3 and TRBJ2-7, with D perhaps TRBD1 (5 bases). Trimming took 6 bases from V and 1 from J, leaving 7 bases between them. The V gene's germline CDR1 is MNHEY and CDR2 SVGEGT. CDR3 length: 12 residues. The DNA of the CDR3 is TGTGCCAGCAGCGACAGATCCTACGAGCAGTACTTC. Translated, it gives CASSDRSYEQYF.

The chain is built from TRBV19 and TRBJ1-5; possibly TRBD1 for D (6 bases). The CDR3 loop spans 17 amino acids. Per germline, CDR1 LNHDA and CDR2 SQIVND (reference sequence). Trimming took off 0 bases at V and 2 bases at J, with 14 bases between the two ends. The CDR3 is CASSIDRVGTRNQPQHF. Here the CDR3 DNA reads TGTGCCAGTAGTATAGATCGAGTAGGGACACGCAATCAGCCCCAGCATTTT.

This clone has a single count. This chain's CDR3 is CASSYGLEPLHF. CDR3 in DNA: TGTGCCAGCAGTTATGGGCTTGAACCCCTCCACTTT. The J gene is TRBJ1-6, the V gene TRBV6-5; no firm D call. CDR1 is MNHEY and CDR2 is SVGAGI in the germline V gene. The CDR3 is 12 residues long. V shed 3 bases and J shed 12 bases, with 9 bases lying between them.

The CDR3 sequence is CASSTGTGNEKLFF. The CDR3 nucleotides are TGTGCCAGTAGCACCGGGACAGGGAATGAAAAACTGTTTTTT. The rearrangement joins TRBV19 to TRBJ1-4, with 9 bases fitting TRBD1. Unmatched junction bases numbered 4, after V lost 6 bases and J lost 5 bases. Germline assignment: CDR1 LNHDA and CDR2 SQIVND (reference sequence). This CDR3 has 14 residues.

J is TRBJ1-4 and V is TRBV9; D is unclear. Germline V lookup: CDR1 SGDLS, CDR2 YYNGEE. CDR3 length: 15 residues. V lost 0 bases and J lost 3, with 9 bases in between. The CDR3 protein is CASSVEEAANEKLFF. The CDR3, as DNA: TGTGCCAGCAGCGTAGAGGAGGCGGCTAATGAAAAACTGTTTTTT. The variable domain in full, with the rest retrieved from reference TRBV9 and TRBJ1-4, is DSGVTQTPKHLITATGQRVTLRCSPRSGDLSVYWYQQSLDQGLQFLIQYYNGEERAKGNILERFSAQQFPDLHSELNLSSLELGDSALYFCASSVEEAANEKLFFGSGTQLSVL.

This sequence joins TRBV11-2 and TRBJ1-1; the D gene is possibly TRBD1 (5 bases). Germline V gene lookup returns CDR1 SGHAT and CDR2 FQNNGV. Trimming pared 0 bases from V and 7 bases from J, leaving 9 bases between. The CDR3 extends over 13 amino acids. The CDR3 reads CASSLDGQNEAFF. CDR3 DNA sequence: TGTGCCAGCAGCTTAGATGGACAAAATGAAGCTTTCTTT.

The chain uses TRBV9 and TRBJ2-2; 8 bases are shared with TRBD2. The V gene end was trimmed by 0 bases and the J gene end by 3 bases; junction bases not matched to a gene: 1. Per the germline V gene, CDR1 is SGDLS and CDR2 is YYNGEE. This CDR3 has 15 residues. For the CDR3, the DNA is TGTGCCAGCAGCGTAGGCGGGGGGCACACCGGGGAGCTGTTTTTT. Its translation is CASSVGGGHTGELFF.

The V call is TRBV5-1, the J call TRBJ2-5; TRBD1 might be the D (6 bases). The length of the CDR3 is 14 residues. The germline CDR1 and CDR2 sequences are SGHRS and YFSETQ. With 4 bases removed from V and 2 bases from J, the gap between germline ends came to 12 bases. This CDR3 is CASSVGHRQETQYF. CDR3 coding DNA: TGCGCCAGCAGCGTGGGACATAGACAAGAGACCCAGTACTTC.

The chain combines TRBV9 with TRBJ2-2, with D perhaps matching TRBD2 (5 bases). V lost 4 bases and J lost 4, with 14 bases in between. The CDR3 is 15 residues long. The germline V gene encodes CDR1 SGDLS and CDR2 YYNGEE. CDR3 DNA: TGTGCCAGCAGCCCGAGGGCTGGTGGCACCGGGGAGCTGTTTTTT. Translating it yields CASSPRAGGTGELFF.

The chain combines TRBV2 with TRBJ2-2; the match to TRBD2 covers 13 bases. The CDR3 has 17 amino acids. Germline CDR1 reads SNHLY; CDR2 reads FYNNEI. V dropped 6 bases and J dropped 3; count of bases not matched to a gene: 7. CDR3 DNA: TGTGCCAGCAGCCCTACTAGCGGGGGGGCCCACACCGGGGAGCTGTTTTTT. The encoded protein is CASSPTSGGAHTGELFF. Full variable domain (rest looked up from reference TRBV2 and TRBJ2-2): EPEVTQTPSHQVTQMGQEVILRCVPISNHLYFYWYRQILGQKVEFLVSFYNNEISEKSEIFDDQFSVERPDGSNFTLKIRSTKLEDSAMYFCASSPTSGGAHTGELFFGEGSRLTVL.

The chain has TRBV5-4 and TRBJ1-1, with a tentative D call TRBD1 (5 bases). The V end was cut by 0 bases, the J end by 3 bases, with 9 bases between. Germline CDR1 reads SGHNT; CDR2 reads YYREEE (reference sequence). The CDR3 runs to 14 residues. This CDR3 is CASSLAGRDTEAFF. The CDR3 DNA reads TGTGCCAGCAGCTTGGCAGGGAGGGACACTGAAGCTTTCTTT.

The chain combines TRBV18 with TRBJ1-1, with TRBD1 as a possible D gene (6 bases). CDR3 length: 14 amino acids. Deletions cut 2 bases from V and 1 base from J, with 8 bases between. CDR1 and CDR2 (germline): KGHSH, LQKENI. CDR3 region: CASSPGGANTEAFF. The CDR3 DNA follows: TGTGCCAGCTCACCAGGGGGGGCGAACACTGAAGCTTTCTTT. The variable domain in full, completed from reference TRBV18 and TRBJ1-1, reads NAGVMQNPRHLVRRRGQEARLRCSPMKGHSHVYWYRQLPEEGLKFMVYLQKENIIDESGMPKERFSAEFPKEGPSILRIQQVVRGDSAAYFCASSPGGANTEAFFGQGTRLTVV.

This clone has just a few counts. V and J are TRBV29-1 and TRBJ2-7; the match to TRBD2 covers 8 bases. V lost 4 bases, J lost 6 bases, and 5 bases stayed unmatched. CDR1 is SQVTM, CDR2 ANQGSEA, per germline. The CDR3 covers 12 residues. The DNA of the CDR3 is TGCAGCGTTGCCGGGAGGGTTGGCGAGCAGTACTTC. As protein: CSVAGRVGEQYF.

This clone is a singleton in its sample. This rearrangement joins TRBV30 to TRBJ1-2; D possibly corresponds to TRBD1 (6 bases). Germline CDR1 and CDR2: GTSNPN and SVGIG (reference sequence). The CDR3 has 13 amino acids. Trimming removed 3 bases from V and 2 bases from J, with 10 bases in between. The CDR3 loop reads CAWSEGGNYGYTF. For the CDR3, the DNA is TGTGCCTGGAGCGAGGGGGGGAACTATGGCTACACCTTC.

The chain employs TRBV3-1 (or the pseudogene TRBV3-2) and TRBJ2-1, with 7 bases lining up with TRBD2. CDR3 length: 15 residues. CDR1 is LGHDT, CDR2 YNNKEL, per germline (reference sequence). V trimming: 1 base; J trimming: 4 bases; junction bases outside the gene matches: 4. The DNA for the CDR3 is TGTGCCAGCAGCCAAGGACTAGCACTATACAATGAGCAGTTCTTC. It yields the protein CASSQGLALYNEQFF.

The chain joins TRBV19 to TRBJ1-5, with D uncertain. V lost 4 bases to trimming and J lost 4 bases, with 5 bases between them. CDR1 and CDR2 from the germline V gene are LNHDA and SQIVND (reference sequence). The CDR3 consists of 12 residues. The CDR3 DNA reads TGTGCCAGTAGTACCCAAAATCAGCCCCAGCATTTT. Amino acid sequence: CASSTQNQPQHF. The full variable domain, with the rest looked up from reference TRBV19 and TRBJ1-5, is DGGITQSPKYLFRKEGQNVTLSCEQNLNHDAMYWYRQDPGQGLRLIYYSQIVNDFQKGDIAEGYSVSREKKESFPLTVTSAQKNPTAFYLCASSTQNQPQHFGDGTRLSIL.

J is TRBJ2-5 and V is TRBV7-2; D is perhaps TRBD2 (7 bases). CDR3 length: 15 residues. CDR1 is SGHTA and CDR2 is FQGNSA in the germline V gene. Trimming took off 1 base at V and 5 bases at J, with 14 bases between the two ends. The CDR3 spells CASSLEGGGLETQYF. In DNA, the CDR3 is TGTGCCAGCAGCTTAGAGGGCGGGGGCTTGGAGACCCAGTACTTC.

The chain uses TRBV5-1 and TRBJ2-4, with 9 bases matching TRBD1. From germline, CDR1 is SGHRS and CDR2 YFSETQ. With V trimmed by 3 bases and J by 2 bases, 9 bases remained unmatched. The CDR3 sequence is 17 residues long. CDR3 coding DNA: TGCGCCAGCAGCTCTAGAACAGGGGGCACTTCCAAAAACATTCAGTACTTC. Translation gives CASSSRTGGTSKNIQYF.

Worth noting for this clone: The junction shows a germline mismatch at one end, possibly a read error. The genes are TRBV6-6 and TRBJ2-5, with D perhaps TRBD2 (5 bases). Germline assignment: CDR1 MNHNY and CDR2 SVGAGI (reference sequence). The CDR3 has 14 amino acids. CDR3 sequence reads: CTSSSRAAVETQYF. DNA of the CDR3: TGTACCAGCAGTTCCCGAGCGGCCGTGGAGACCCAGTACTTC.

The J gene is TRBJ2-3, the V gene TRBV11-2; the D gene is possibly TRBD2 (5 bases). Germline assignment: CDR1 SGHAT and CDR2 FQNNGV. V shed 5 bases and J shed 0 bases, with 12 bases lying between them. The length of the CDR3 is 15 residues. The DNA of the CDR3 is TGTGCCAGCAGCCGAGAGAGGGCAAGCACAGATACGCAGTATTTT. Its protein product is CASSRERASTDTQYF. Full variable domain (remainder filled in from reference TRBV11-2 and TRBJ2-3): EAGVAQSPRYKIIEKRQSVAFWCNPISGHATLYWYQQILGQGPKLLIQFQNNGVVDDSQLPKDRFSAERLKGVDSTLKIQPAKLEDSAVYLCASSRERASTDTQYFGPGTRLTVL.

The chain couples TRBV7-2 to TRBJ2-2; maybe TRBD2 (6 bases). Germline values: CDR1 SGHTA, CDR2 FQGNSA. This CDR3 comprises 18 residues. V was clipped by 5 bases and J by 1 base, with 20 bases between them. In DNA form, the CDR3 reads TGTGCCAGCAGCCCCCGTAGGGGAGGCAGAATGAACACCGGGGAGCTGTTTTTT. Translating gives CASSPRRGGRMNTGELFF.

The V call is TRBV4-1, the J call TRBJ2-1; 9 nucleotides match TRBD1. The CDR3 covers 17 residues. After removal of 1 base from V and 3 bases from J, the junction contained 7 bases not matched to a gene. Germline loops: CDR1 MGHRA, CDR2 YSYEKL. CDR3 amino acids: CASSQALQGALYNEQFF. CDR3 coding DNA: TGCGCCAGCAGCCAAGCCTTACAGGGGGCCCTCTACAATGAGCAGTTCTTC.

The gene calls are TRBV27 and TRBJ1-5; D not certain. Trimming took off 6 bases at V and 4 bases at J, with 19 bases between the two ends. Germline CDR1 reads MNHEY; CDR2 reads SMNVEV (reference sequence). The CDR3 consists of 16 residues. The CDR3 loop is CASREFSGSVNQPQHF. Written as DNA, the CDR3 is TGTGCCAGCAGAGAATTTTCCGGGTCGGTGAATCAGCCCCAGCATTTT.